These 14 T cell receptor beta chains share one sample of origin, sequenced in a study of blood T cell repertoires in COVID-19. Here immunoSEQ multiplex PCR was the method, and the copy in TCRdb shows in-frame clones only, minus some. In the table there are roughly 180,000 clones, roughly 90% of which are singletons. The sequenced material came from peripheral blood. The receptor set was obtained from a man aged 70 or older with active or convalescent COVID-19.

CDR3 amino acids: CASRAGASSYNEQFF. DNA of the CDR3: TGTGCCAGCAGGGCGGGGGCCAGCTCCTACAATGAGCAGTTCTTC. The chain joins TRBV6-5 to TRBJ2-1; TRBD2 might be the D (7 bases). The germline CDR1 and CDR2 sequences are MNHEY and SVGAGI. This CDR3 has 15 amino acids. V was pared by 6 bases and J by 0 bases, with 12 bases between.

This chain uses TRBV5-5 with TRBJ1-4; D is perhaps TRBD1 (5 bases). V was cut by 4 bases and J by 2 bases, with 12 bases left in between. The CDR3 loop spans 15 amino acids. Germline CDR1 and CDR2: SGHKS and YYEKEE (reference sequence). The CDR3 DNA follows: TGTGCCAGCAGCCAATCAGGGAGGACTAATGAAAAACTGTTTTTT. It codes for CASSQSGRTNEKLFF. The variable domain in full, with the rest retrieved from reference TRBV5-5 and TRBJ1-4, is DAGVTQSPTHLIKTRGQQVTLRCSPISGHKSVSWYQQVLGQGPQFIFQYYEKEERGRGNFPDRFSARQFPNYSSELNVNALLLGDSALYLCASSQSGRTNEKLFFGSGTQLSVL.

This clone was counted a few times. This chain links TRBV7-2 with TRBJ1-2; no firm D call. Germline CDR1 and CDR2: SGHTA and FQGNSA. This CDR3 is 17 amino acids long. The V end lost 2 bases, the J end lost 7 bases, and 23 bases lay between the germline ends. CDR3 coding DNA: TGTGCCAGCAGCTTAACGATGGGGAGTCGCCAAATGGGTGGCTACACCTTC. It is translated as CASSLTMGSRQMGGYTF.

The genes are TRBV19 and TRBJ1-4; TRBD1 is a possible D gene (5 bases). V was pared by 8 bases and J by 2 bases, with 12 bases between. Germline values: CDR1 LNHDA, CDR2 SQIVND (reference sequence). The CDR3 sequence is 14 residues long. CDR3 coding DNA: TGTGCCAGTCAAAGCGGGGGGACTAATGAAAAACTGTTTTTT. This codes for CASQSGGTNEKLFF.

The chain employs TRBV27 and TRBJ1-3; D call uncertain. Germline V gives CDR1 MNHEY, CDR2 SMNVEV (reference sequence). This CDR3 comprises 16 residues. The ends were cut back, 2 bases at V and 4 bases at J, with 15 bases in the middle. CDR3 in amino acids: CASSLGPGGYGNTIYF. The CDR3 DNA is TGTGCCAGCAGTTTAGGCCCCGGAGGTTACGGAAACACCATATATTTT.

To note about this clone: Relative to the germline gene, one junction end is altered; a read error may explain this. The chain joins TRBV12-3 or TRBV12-4 to TRBJ2-4; 10 bases map to TRBD1. CDR3 size: 12 residues. The CDR3: CASSLEGTGEHF. CDR3 nucleotide sequence: TGTGCCAGCAGTTTAGAAGGGACAGGGGAACACTTC.

The chain carries TRBV21-1 and TRBJ1-1. TRBV21-1 is a pseudogene segment. The CDR3 consists of 14 residues. The CDR3 DNA reads as TGTGCCAGCAGCAGGAGAGGGGGGGACACTGAAGCTTTCTTT. Translation: CASSRRGGDTEAFF.

The V gene is TRBV11-2, the J gene TRBJ2-5, with D unclear. V lost 2 bases to trimming and J lost 5 bases, with 12 bases between them. There are 14 residues in the CDR3. Germline values: CDR1 SGHAT, CDR2 FQNNGV. CDR3: CASSLNWAGETQYF. CDR3 DNA sequence: TGTGCCAGCAGCTTAAATTGGGCTGGGGAGACCCAGTACTTC.

The chain couples TRBV19 to TRBJ2-2; D perhaps matches TRBD2 (5 bases). The germline V gene has CDR1 LNHDA and CDR2 SQIVND (reference sequence). The CDR3 extends over 16 amino acids. The V end lost 6 bases, the J end lost 1 base, and 15 bases lay between the germline ends. CDR3 loop: CASSTGYSGNTGELFF. CDR3 nucleotides: TGTGCCAGTAGCACTGGCTACAGCGGGAACACCGGGGAGCTGTTTTTT.

The V call is TRBV6-5, the J call TRBJ2-7; 7 nucleotides line up with TRBD1. From germline, CDR1 is MNHEY and CDR2 SVGAGI. The ends lost 0 bases at V and 1 base at J; junction bases unmatched: 3. The CDR3 spans 15 residues. CDR3 nucleotides: TGTGCCAGCAGTTACTCGGGGACAGTTTCCTACGAGCAGTACTTC. This translates into CASSYSGTVSYEQYF.

The rearrangement joins TRBV5-4 to TRBJ2-1; TRBD2 matches at 12 bases. The CDR3 sequence is 18 residues long. V shed 2 bases and J 8 bases; nucleotides not matched to a gene: 14. Germline-derived CDR1 and CDR2 are SGHNT and YYREEE (reference sequence). The CDR3, as DNA: TGTGCCAGCAGCTTATTAACGACTAGCGGGAGCCAGATGGATGAGCAGTTCTTC. Translated: CASSLLTTSGSQMDEQFF.

The gene calls are TRBV5-6 and TRBJ1-6; 8 nucleotides align to TRBD1. The germline V gene encodes CDR1 SGHDT and CDR2 YYEEEE. The CDR3 runs 15 residues. V trimming: 1 base; J trimming: 6 bases; junction bases outside the gene matches: 3. CDR3 sequence (DNA): TGTGCCAGCAGCTTGCGACAGGGGAGTAATTCACCCCTCCACTTT. This sequence encodes CASSLRQGSNSPLHF.

The chain has TRBV24-1 and TRBJ1-4; D gene ambiguous. Trimming cost V 5 bases and J 0 bases, with 12 bases left between them. The CDR3 is 16 residues long. CDR1 is KGHDR and CDR2 is SFDVKD in the germline V gene. The CDR3 DNA reads TGTGCCACCAGTGCCGGAGACGGGGCAACTAATGAAAAACTGTTTTTT. It yields the protein CATSAGDGATNEKLFF.

The chain links TRBV10-1 to TRBJ2-2; TRBD2 agrees at 8 bases. The CDR3 spans 17 residues. Germline V gene sequence: CDR1 WNHNN, CDR2 SYGVQD (reference sequence). The junction had 7 bases not matched to a gene; V was cut back by 1 base and J by 3 bases. CDR3 sequence: CASSEWGTSGHTGELFF. CDR3 bases: TGCGCCAGCAGTGAGTGGGGTACTAGCGGACACACCGGGGAGCTGTTTTTT.